This T cell receptor (beta chain) appears in the sequencing data of a study of OX40 agonist ivuxolimab in advanced cancers. The wider study: Dose-escalation patients were diagnosed with hepatocellular carcinoma, melanoma, renal cell cancer or head and neck cancer. Findings and caveats of the study: Not determined was the antigen specificity of the expanded peripheral T cells. Among some nonresponders, normalized T-cell clonal expansion was also low.

This CDR3 has 14 amino acids. Trimming left V 5 bases short and J 8 bases short, with 15 bases between. Germline-derived CDR1 and CDR2 are SEHNR and FQNEAQ (reference sequence). Generated by immunoSEQ multiplex PCR, the TCRdb table keeps only in-frame clones and is missing some. Of tens of thousands of clones listed, around 80% are singletons. As concerns this clone: Its antigen is not known.

This TCR derives from an adult with an advanced solid tumor such as melanoma, head and neck, liver or kidney cancer. This specimen consisted of CD4+ or CD8+ T cells sorted from blood, obtained in a trial of the OX40 agonist ivuxolimab. The chain joins TRBV7-9 to TRBJ1-4; D is undetermined. DNA of the CDR3: TGTGCCAGCAGCCCTGAAGGGTCCAGGGAAAAACTGTTTTTT. It encodes CASSPEGSREKLFF.